The 14 T cell receptor beta chains reported below all come from one sample, sequenced in a study of CD8 T cells in ankylosing spondylitis. TCRdb passed the 5' RACE reads through MiXCR, listing each CDR3 protein once. The sample has roughly 250,000 distinct CDR3 sequences, around 7.8% seen once. Sequencing input: blood, either unsorted or a sorted T cell fraction (not recorded which). These receptor sequences come from a male donor with ankylosing spondylitis or in good health (not recorded which).

This clonotype was picked up one time. The chain recombines TRBV10-2 with TRBJ2-7; 15 positions agree with TRBD2. CDR1 is WSHSY, CDR2 SAAADI, per germline. Trimming cost V 7 bases and J 7 bases; bases outside gene matches: 20. There are 19 residues in the CDR3. In DNA form, the CDR3 reads TGCGCCAGCATGGACCCGGGACTAGCGGGAGGACGAGCTCTCGAGGAGCAGTACTTC. Its protein product is CASMDPGLAGGRALEEQYF.

This clonotype came up a few times. CDR3 bases: TGTGCCAGCGGGGTGCGGAGCGGGCTCACAGATACGCAGTATTTT. Protein sequence: CASGVRSGLTDTQYF. The gene calls are TRBV5-6 and TRBJ2-3; possible D gene TRBD2, 6 bases. Trimming cost V 7 bases and J 2 bases, with 17 bases left between them. The germline CDR1 and CDR2 sequences are SGHDT and YYEEEE. CDR3 length: 15 amino acids.

This clonotype was seen ten or more times. V and J are TRBV3-1 and TRBJ2-7, with TRBD2 matching 8 bases. The germline V gene encodes CDR1 LGHDT and CDR2 YNNKEL (reference sequence). V gave up 8 bases and J gave up 6 bases; unmatched junction bases: 9. This CDR3 has 13 amino acids. Here the CDR3 reads CASGTSGSREQYF. As DNA, the CDR3 is TGTGCCAGCGGCACTAGCGGATCACGCGAGCAGTACTTC.

This clonotype was counted ten times or more. This chain connects TRBV2 to TRBJ2-1; D may be TRBD1 or TRBD2 (5 bases each). The CDR3 totals 14 residues. Germline-derived CDR1 and CDR2 are SNHLY and FYNNEI. The V end lost 4 bases, the J end lost 0 bases, and 7 bases lay between the germline ends. CDR3 sequence: CASSGGRSYNEQFF. The CDR3 DNA reads TGTGCCAGCAGTGGGGGACGCTCCTACAATGAGCAGTTCTTC.

There are a few counts of this clonotype. The gene calls are TRBV5-1 and TRBJ1-5; TRBD1 aligns across 7 bases. Losses at the gene ends were 3 bases for V and 5 bases for J; bases not matched to a gene: 11. This CDR3 has 16 residues. The germline CDR1 and CDR2 sequences are SGHRS and YFSETQ. For the CDR3, the DNA is TGCGCCAGCAGCTCGGACACAGGGGCCGGGGATCAGCCCCAGCATTTT. Protein sequence: CASSSDTGAGDQPQHF.

This clonotype showed up many times. The rearrangement uses TRBV7-9 and TRBJ2-1; 8 bases fit TRBD2. CDR3 length: 17 amino acids. CDR1 and CDR2 (germline): SEHNR, FQNEAQ (reference sequence). Germline trimming cut 4 bases from V and 0 bases from J; bases unmatched to any gene: 8. The CDR3 loop reads CASSSLSGTLSYNEQFF. CDR3 bases: TGTGCCAGCAGCTCACTTAGCGGGACCCTCTCCTACAATGAGCAGTTCTTC. The whole variable domain, filled in from reference TRBV7-9 and TRBJ2-1, reads DTGVSQNPRHKITKRGQNVTFRCDPISEHNRLYWYRQTLGQGPEFLTYFQNEAQLEKSRLLSDRFSAERPKGSFSTLEIQRTEQGDSAMYLCASSSLSGTLSYNEQFFGPGTRLTVL.

This clonotype was counted many times. This sequence joins TRBV30 and TRBJ2-2; D gene uncertain. The V gene's germline CDR1 is GTSNPN and CDR2 SVGIG (reference sequence). Trimming removed 8 bases from V and 3 bases from J, with 10 bases in between. The CDR3 covers 12 residues. CDR3 in amino acids: CAGLWYTGELFF. The CDR3 DNA is TGTGCCGGATTATGGTACACCGGGGAGCTGTTTTTT.

This clonotype came up many times. The chain carries TRBV29-1 and TRBJ1-1; D remains unclear. The CDR3 is 13 residues long. CDR1 is SQVTM and CDR2 is ANQGSEA in the germline V gene. Trimming took off 4 bases at V and 0 bases at J, with 9 bases between the two ends. CDR3 sequence: CSVVVSMNTEAFF. The CDR3 region has the DNA TGCAGCGTTGTGGTGTCCATGAACACTGAAGCTTTCTTT. Full variable domain (outside the CDR3, taken from reference TRBV29-1 and TRBJ1-1): SAVISQKPSRDICQRGTSLTIQCQVDSQVTMMFWYRQQPGQSLTLIATANQGSEATYESGFVIDKFPISRPNLTFSTLTVSNMSPEDSSIYLCSVVVSMNTEAFFGQGTRLTVV.

This clonotype has a handful of counts. The chain is built from TRBV3-1 and TRBJ1-1; TRBD1 agrees at 7 bases. The CDR3 totals 12 residues. Germline-derived CDR1 and CDR2 are LGHDT and YNNKEL (reference sequence). V was pared by 1 base and J by 11 bases, with 4 bases of the junction left unmatched. CDR3 sequence: CASSQGARGAFF. CDR3 bases: TGTGCCAGCAGCCAAGGGGCCAGGGGGGCTTTCTTT.

V is TRBV5-4 and J is TRBJ2-3; TRBD2 matches 13 bases. This CDR3 has 18 residues. The germline gives CDR1 SGHNT, CDR2 YYREEE (reference sequence). The V segment lost 2 bases and the J segment 2 bases; nucleotides outside the gene matches: 8. CDR3 sequence (DNA): TGTGCCAGCAGCTTTGAACTAGCGGGAGGGACGGACACAGATACGCAGTATTTT. It codes for CASSFELAGGTDTDTQYF.

This clonotype was seen at least ten times. J is TRBJ2-2 and V is TRBV25-1; D possibly corresponds to TRBD2 (5 bases). The CDR3 is 17 amino acids. V lost 4 bases, J lost 3 bases, and 18 bases lay in between. Per the germline V gene, CDR1 is MGHDK and CDR2 is SYGVNS. DNA for the CDR3: TGTGCCAGCAGTGGCGTCCTTCTCACAGCGGACACCGGGGAGCTGTTTTTT. Translated: CASSGVLLTADTGELFF.

This clonotype has at least ten counts. The chain joins TRBV10-3 to TRBJ2-1; no reliable D call. CDR3 size: 14 residues. Per germline, CDR1 ENHRY and CDR2 SYGVKD. V lost 10 bases to trimming and J lost 5 bases, with 18 bases between them. The CDR3 DNA reads as TGTGCCACCCTCCCTTCCGGAGATAACAATGAGCAGTTCTTC. Residues: CATLPSGDNNEQFF.

This clonotype has a count of ten or more. V is TRBV20-1 and J is TRBJ2-3; tentative D call: TRBD2 (5 bases). Germline V lookup: CDR1 DFQATT, CDR2 SNEGSKA (reference sequence). Deletions cut 0 bases from V and 1 base from J, with 14 bases between. CDR3 length equals 16 residues. The CDR3 loop is CSARDTMKRRTDTQYF. The CDR3 DNA sequence: TGCAGTGCTAGAGACACAATGAAGCGGCGCACAGATACGCAGTATTTT.

This clonotype was picked up a small number of times. V and J are TRBV5-5 and TRBJ2-6, with 11 bases identical to TRBD1. V trimming: 1 base; J trimming: 1 base; junction bases outside the gene matches: 4. Germline V gene lookup returns CDR1 SGHKS and CDR2 YYEKEE (reference sequence). This CDR3 is built from 18 residues. The chain's CDR3 is CASSLTGQGVSGANVLTF. The CDR3 DNA reads TGTGCCAGCAGCTTGACGGGACAGGGGGTTTCTGGGGCCAACGTCCTGACTTTC.